This T cell receptor (beta chain) was sequenced in a study of cytomegalovirus exposure and HLA in healthy donors. Study at large: The 110 or so validation repertoires used a platform that matched the one used for the approximately 610 first-cohort repertoires, as a later analysis reported. Study-level findings and limits: Under in vitro conditions, three CMV-associated chains were confirmed as specific for CMV antigens.

The CDR3 has 15 amino acids. V lost 1 base and J lost 3; bases outside the gene matches: 5. Germline CDR1 SGDLS, CDR2 YYNGEE. Assay used: immunoSEQ multiplex PCR; TCRdb lists only in-frame clones, some missing. Altogether about 170,000 clones are present, about 86% being singletons, with the ten largest covering approximately 2%. The approximately 130-subject validation cohort, separate from the approximately 670-subject first cohort, included the donors. For this clone: Its antigen is unidentified.

The receptor was isolated from a woman younger than 30 in good health and CMV-seronegative. The genes are TRBV9 and TRBJ1-1; 8 bases match TRBD1. The sample was PBMCs. The CDR3 region has the DNA TGTGCCAGCAGCGTAAGGAGGGACAGGTACACTGAAGCTTTCTTT. Encoded protein: CASSVRRDRYTEAFF. Supplemented by reference TRBV9 and TRBJ1-1, the full variable domain reads DSGVTQTPKHLITATGQRVTLRCSPRSGDLSVYWYQQSLDQGLQFLIQYYNGEERAKGNILERFSAQQFPDLHSELNLSSLELGDSALYFCASSVRRDRYTEAFFGQGTRLTVV.